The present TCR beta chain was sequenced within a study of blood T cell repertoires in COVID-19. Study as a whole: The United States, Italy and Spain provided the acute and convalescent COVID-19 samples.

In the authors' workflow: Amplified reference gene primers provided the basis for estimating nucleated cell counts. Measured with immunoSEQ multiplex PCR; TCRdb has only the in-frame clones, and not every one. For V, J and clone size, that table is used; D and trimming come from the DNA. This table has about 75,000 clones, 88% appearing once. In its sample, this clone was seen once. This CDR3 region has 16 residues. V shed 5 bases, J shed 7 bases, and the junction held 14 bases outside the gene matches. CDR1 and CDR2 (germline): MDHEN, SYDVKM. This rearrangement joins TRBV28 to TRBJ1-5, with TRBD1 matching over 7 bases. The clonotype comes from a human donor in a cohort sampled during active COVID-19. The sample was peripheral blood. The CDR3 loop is CASSDRRGTGAQPQHF. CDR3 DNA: TGTGCCAGCAGTGACCGTAGGGGTACAGGGGCCCAGCCCCAGCATTTT.